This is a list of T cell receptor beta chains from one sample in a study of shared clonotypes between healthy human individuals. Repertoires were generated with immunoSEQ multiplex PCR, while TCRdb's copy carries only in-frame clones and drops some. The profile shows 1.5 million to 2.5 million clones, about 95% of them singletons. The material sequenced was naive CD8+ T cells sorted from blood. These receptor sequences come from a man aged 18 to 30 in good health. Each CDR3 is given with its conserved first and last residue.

CASSSTGGDETQYF	TRBV28	TRBJ2-5
CASSLRGLDYEQYF	TRBV28	TRBJ2-7
CASSLGDKYEQYF	TRBV19	TRBJ2-7
CASSLGRGVYGYTF	TRBV13	TRBJ1-2
CASSTSPENNQPQHF	TRBV5-6	TRBJ1-5
CASSLGRAYEQYF	TRBV7-9	TRBJ2-7
CASSYSGGSSYEQYF	TRBV6-5	TRBJ2-7
CASSLDGSGKETQYF	TRBV13	TRBJ2-5
CASSQDSDTQYF	TRBV4-2	TRBJ2-3
CASRDRGRTEAFF	TRBV5-1	TRBJ1-1
CASTTSGYEQYF	TRBV6-6	TRBJ2-7
CASSRLRGGGQPQHF	TRBV11-1	TRBJ1-5
CASRRDLSSYNEQFF	TRBV27	TRBJ2-1
CASTGDTDYYGYTF	TRBV7-9	TRBJ1-2
CASSFGAGGGPGELFF	TRBV27	TRBJ2-2
CASSPTGTADYGYTF	TRBV4-3	TRBJ1-2
CASSRAGGPYNEQFF	TRBV5-1	TRBJ2-1
CASSLAGRGWDYGYTF	TRBV11-2	TRBJ1-2
CASSLELDREAFF	TRBV7-9	TRBJ1-1
CASSIEGGDTGELFF	TRBV5-1	TRBJ2-2
CASSLNGNYQETQYF	TRBV7-9	TRBJ2-5
CASSYYQGTSYEQYF	TRBV6-5	TRBJ2-7
CASSVAGQGANEKLFF	TRBV9	TRBJ1-4
CASRTLANEQFF	TRBV7-9	TRBJ2-1
CASSIAGQGRYEQYF	TRBV19	TRBJ2-7
CSVGRGSPGPYEQYF	TRBV29-1	TRBJ2-7
CASSLMGLAGPTYEQYF	TRBV27	TRBJ2-7
CASSIDLGAGQYF	TRBV19	TRBJ2-7
CASSVEPSGLAYEQYF	TRBV9	TRBJ2-7
CACLGGVGTEAFF	TRBV30	TRBJ1-1
CASSGGIPYEQYF	TRBV5-4	TRBJ2-7
CASSSQVSSYEQYF	TRBV13	TRBJ2-7
CASSLRQGSYEQYF	TRBV5-5	TRBJ2-7
CASTHETGSNEKLFF	TRBV11-2	TRBJ1-4
CASSLSGDTQYF	TRBV27	TRBJ2-3
CASSEAVRVLNEKLFF	TRBV6-1	TRBJ1-4
CASSYGTGEETQYF	TRBV6-5	TRBJ2-5
CASSPQGTEAFF	TRBV7-9	TRBJ1-1
CASGQVAYEQYF	TRBV6-5	TRBJ2-7
CASSTYTGELFF	TRBV27	TRBJ2-2
CASSHLTSYEQYF	TRBV4-3	TRBJ2-7
CASSLSMTSGGSTDTQYF	TRBV28	TRBJ2-3
CASSLLDSPYNEQFF	TRBV28	TRBJ2-1
CASSFSLGESNYGYTF	TRBV7-9	TRBJ1-2